Only one count was recorded for the clone carrying this TCR beta chain. The CDR3 consists of 14 residues. CDR1 SQVTM and CDR2 ANQGSEA come from the germline V gene. Losses at the gene ends were 7 bases for V and 5 bases for J; bases not matched to a gene: 10. Amplification used 60 Vbeta primers and 13 Jbeta primers. Using immunoSEQ multiplex PCR, the repertoire was profiled, and TCRdb retains in-frame clones only, with some absent. Here the sample spans some 140,000 clones, 80% being singletons. The source of the sample is a study of cytomegalovirus exposure and HLA in healthy donors. This receptor was obtained from a middle-aged woman in good health and CMV-seropositive. This chain connects TRBV29-1 to TRBJ2-2; 7 positions match TRBD2. Material for sequencing was PBMCs. CDR3 region: CSAGGGVGTGELFF. The CDR3 DNA sequence: TGCAGCGCCGGTGGGGGGGTAGGGACCGGGGAGCTGTTTTTT.